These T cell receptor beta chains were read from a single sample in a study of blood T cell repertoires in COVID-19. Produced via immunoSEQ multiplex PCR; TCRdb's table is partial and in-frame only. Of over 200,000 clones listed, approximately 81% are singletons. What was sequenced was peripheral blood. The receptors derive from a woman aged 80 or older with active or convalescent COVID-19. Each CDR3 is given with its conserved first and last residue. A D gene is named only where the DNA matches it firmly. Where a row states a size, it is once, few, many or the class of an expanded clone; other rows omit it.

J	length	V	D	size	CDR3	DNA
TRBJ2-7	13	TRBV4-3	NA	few	CASSQGTTYEQYF	TGCGCCAGCAGCCAAGGGACAACCTACGAGCAGTACTTC
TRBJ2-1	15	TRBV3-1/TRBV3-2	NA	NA	CASSQDRGSYNEQFF	TGTGCCAGCAGCCAAGATCGGGGCTCCTACAATGAGCAGTTCTTC
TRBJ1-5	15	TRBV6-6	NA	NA	CASSYPGNSNQPQHF	TGTGCCAGCAGTTACCCGGGGAATAGCAATCAGCCCCAGCATTTT
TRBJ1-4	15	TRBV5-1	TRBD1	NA	CASSAFTGGNEKLFF	TGCGCCAGCAGCGCTTTTACAGGGGGTAATGAAAAACTGTTTTTT
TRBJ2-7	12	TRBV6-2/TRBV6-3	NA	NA	CASSRLPYEQYF	TGTGCCAGCAGCAGACTACCCTACGAGCAGTACTTC
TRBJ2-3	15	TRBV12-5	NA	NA	CASGLTGDLGDTQYF	TGTGCTAGTGGTTTGACGGGGGACCTCGGAGATACGCAGTATTTT
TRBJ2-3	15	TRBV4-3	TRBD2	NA	CASSGTSGGTDTQYF	TGCGCCAGCAGCGGGACTAGCGGGGGCACAGATACGCAGTATTTT
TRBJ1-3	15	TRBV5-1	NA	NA	CASSFEGGGGNTIYF	TGCGCCAGCAGCTTCGAGGGAGGGGGAGGAAACACCATATATTTT
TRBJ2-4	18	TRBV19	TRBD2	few	CASANPGLAGQGKNIQYF	TGTGCCAGTGCGAACCCGGGACTAGCGGGCCAAGGCAAAAACATTCAGTACTTC
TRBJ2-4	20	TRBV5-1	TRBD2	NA	CASSLQGLAGVDLAKNIQYF	TGCGCCAGCAGCTTACAGGGACTAGCGGGGGTTGATTTAGCCAAAAACATTCAGTACTTC
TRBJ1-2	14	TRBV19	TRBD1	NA	CASSIQGAFYGYTF	TGTGCCAGTAGTATCCAGGGGGCGTTCTATGGCTACACCTTC
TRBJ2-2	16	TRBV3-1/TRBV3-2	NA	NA	CASSQGFRTNTGELFF	TGTGCCAGCAGCCAAGGCTTCAGGACAAACACCGGGGAGCTGTTTTTT
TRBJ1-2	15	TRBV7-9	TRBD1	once	CASRYTGTGGHGYTF	TGTGCCAGCAGGTATACCGGGACAGGGGGCCATGGCTACACCTTC
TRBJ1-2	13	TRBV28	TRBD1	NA	CASSRGTAYGYTF	TGTGCCAGCAGTCGCGGGACAGCCTATGGCTACACCTTC
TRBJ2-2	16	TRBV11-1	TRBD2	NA	CASSPRGDLNTGELFF	TGTGCCAGCAGCCCTCGGGGGGACCTAAACACCGGGGAGCTGTTTTTT
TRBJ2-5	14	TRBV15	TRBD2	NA	CATSGTSGQETQYF	TGTGCCACCAGTGGGACTAGCGGACAAGAGACCCAGTACTTC
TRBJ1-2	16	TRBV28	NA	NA	CASSLPVSFGNYGYTF	TGTGCCAGCAGTTTACCAGTCTCGTTTGGTAACTATGGCTACACCTTC
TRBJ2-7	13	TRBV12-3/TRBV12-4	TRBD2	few	CASSPRTSLGQYF	TGTGCCAGCAGTCCTCGGACTAGTTTGGGACAGTACTTC
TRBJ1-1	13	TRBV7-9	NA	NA	CASSFDSNTEAFF	TGTGCCAGCAGCTTCGACTCGAACACTGAAGCTTTCTTT
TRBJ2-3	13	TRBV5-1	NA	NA	CASSTGYQDTQYF	TGCGCCAGCAGCACAGGGTATCAAGATACGCAGTATTTT
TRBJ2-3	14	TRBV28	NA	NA	CASSSGTLTDTQYF	TGTGCCAGCAGTTCCGGGACACTCACAGATACGCAGTATTTT
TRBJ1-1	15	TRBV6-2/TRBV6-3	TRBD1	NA	CASSPQTGLYTEAFF	TGTGCCAGCAGTCCGCAGACAGGGTTGTACACTGAAGCTTTCTTT
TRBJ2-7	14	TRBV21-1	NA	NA	CASSPRRQTYEQYF	TGTGCCAGCAGCCCCAGGCGCCAAACCTACGAGCAGTACTTC
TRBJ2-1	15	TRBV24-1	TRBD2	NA	CATSDWTSSLNEQFF	TGTGCCACCAGTGATTGGACTAGCTCGCTCAATGAGCAGTTCTTC
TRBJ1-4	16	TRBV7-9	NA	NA	CASSLAGMATNEKLFF	TGTGCCAGCAGCTTGGCGGGGATGGCAACTAATGAAAAACTGTTTTTT
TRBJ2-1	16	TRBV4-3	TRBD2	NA	CASSQQIGLAGGEQFF	TGCGCCAGCAGCCAACAAATAGGACTAGCGGGCGGGGAGCAGTTCTTC
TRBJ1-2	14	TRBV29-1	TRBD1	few	CSVGTPGGRSGYTF	TGCAGCGTTGGGACCCCAGGGGGGAGGTCTGGCTACACCTTC
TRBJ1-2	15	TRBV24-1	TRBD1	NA	CATSAKGQGNYGYTF	TGTGCCACCAGTGCAAAGGGACAGGGTAACTATGGCTACACCTTC
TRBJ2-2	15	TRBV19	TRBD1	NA	CASSTDRGRTGELFF	TGTGCCAGTAGTACCGACAGGGGGCGCACCGGGGAGCTGTTTTTT
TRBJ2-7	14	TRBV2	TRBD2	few	CAIGLAGKTYEQYF	TGTGCCATCGGACTAGCGGGAAAAACCTACGAGCAGTACTTC